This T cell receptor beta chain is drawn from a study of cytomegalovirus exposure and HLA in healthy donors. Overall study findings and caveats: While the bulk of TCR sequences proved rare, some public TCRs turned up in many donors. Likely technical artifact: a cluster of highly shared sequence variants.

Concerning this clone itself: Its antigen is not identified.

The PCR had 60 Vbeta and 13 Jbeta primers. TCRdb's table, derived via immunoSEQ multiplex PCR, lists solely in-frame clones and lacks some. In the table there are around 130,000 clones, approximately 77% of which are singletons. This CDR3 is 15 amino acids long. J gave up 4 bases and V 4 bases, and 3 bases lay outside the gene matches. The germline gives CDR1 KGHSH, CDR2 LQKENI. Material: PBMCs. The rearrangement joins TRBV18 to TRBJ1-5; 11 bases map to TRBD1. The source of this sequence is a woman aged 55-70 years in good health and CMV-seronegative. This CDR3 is CASSLGQGANQPQHF. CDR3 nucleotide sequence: TGTGCCAGCTCACTAGGACAGGGGGCGAATCAGCCCCAGCATTTT.